This T cell receptor beta chain comes out of a study of blood T cell repertoires in COVID-19. Produced via immunoSEQ multiplex PCR; TCRdb's table is partial and in-frame only. Of 380,000 or so clones listed, 70% to 90% were seen once; the top ten hold roughly 1.4%. Trimming shortened V by 3 bases and J by 2 bases, and 11 bases separated the two germline ends. This CDR3 region has 14 residues. Germline V gene data show CDR1 as SGHTA and CDR2 as FQGNSA. Cohorts were based on clinical histories the participants reported. This sequence originates from a man aged 30 to 39 who had recovered from COVID-19. The chain employs TRBV7-2 and TRBJ2-7; D gene ambiguous. Sample: PBMCs or T cells enriched from blood (not recorded which). The CDR3 loop reads CASSFHLQAYEQYF. CDR3 sequence (DNA): TGTGCCAGCAGCTTTCACCTCCAGGCCTACGAGCAGTACTTC.